The subject of this entry is one TCR beta chain. Its antigen specificity is not known. Base qualities are missing; no much larger clone stands one base away. These data come from a study of shared clonotypes between healthy human individuals (dated by TCRdb to the early 2020s). Broadly, across the study: The cohort comprised a couple of women and a few men aged 18 to 49 years. Per donor, three plates each were used for CD4 naive and CD4 memory, two for CD8 naive, and one for CD8 memory. The study deeply sequenced blood TCR repertoires of about 5 healthy adults to estimate repertoire size and the extent of clonotype sharing between individuals. To increase sequencing depth and limit assay-specific biases, different laboratories used diverse techniques to prepare libraries and sequence TCR repertoires. Per donor, leukapheresis produced somewhere between about 0.8 and 9 billion PBMCs. Broader findings and caveats from the paper: The genetic and exposure-history diversity represented was limited by the small number of donors. Sampling was restricted to blood, and TCR repertoires in tissue are likely to differ from TCR repertoires in blood. Clonotypes shared by all four sorted-subset donors showed higher generation probabilities than non-shared clonotypes. Even with the large sequencing depth, rarefaction of the sorted-subset datasets indicated that sequencing was incomplete. About 4.5% of naive CD4, 3% to 4% of naive CD8, roughly 2.4% of memory CD4, and 0.4% of memory CD8 clonotypes were shared across several donors. Based on pairwise subsampling, the degree of clonotype sharing among donors was expected to be affected by sequencing depth. Larger estimated clonotype richness was generally found for naive subsets than for memory subsets.

The donors were healthy, HIV-negative adults with no recently reported acute infections or vaccinations. All donors were Caucasian adults living in Nashville, Tennessee, USA. CD4+ T cells were enriched through magnetic negative selection, after which naive cells were positively selected on CD45RA and the remaining negative fraction served as the memory subset. Blood was obtained by leukapheresis, after which PBMCs were separated by Ficoll-Histopaque density gradient centrifugation and cryopreserved in liquid nitrogen vapor phase. Analytical flow cytometry was used to check the purity and quantity of each magnetically sorted T cell population. From each sorted fraction, genomic DNA was isolated and quantified by UV absorbance on a Nanodrop 2000c. Using the deep immunoSEQ assay, multiplex PCR amplified TCR CDR3 regions from genomic DNA. Extracted genomic DNA from each cell subset was spread evenly across all wells of several immunoSEQ 96-well plates, with each plate serving as a replicate. For sorted subsets, roughly 200 ng of genomic DNA, equivalent to about 30,000 T cell genomes, went into each replicate PCR. Purified libraries were quantified with a Qubit 3.0 fluorometer, sized on a Bioanalyzer 2100, and re-quantified with the KAPA Library Quantification kit. Each immunoSEQ 96-well plate was sequenced on its own single-read 150-cycle Illumina NextSeq 550 flow cell. In the source study's methods: Because the immunoSEQ output included only junctional sequences and no quality scores, the filtering could not be the same as the filtering used for full-length reads. To assign V/J genes and CDR3, sequences were annotated using PyIR, a Python wrapper for IgBLAST v1.9, with IMGT germline references. Reads were filtered out if the reads had weak V/J assignments (E-value above 1e-6), no CDR3, stop codons, out-of-frame junctions, or ambiguous translated residues. A V3J clonotype was defined by an identical inferred V gene, J gene, and CDR3 amino acid sequence. To compute the percentage overlap between repertoires, the number of shared unique clonotypes was divided by the size of the smaller repertoire. RTK rarefaction, the Chao1 estimator, and Recon v2.1 estimates of unobserved clonotypes were used to assess repertoire richness. OLGA was used to compute generation probabilities for all TCRbeta clonotypes that the gDNA method yielded from a few donors. TCRdb limited this immuneACCESS table to in-frame rearrangements with V and J called. A share of clones is missing; checked studies link under half to unresolved V genes, and the rest is unexplained. The V and J calls and clone size come from that table; D and trimming were worked out from the DNA. The sample yields roughly 1,500,000 clones; approximately 98.5% were counted once. About 0.4% of the sample comes from the top ten.

The germline V gene encodes CDR1 MDHEN and CDR2 SYDVKM. The CDR3 contains 12 residues, cysteine and phenylalanine counted. Only CDR3 DNA is held: 36 bases, read in frame from base 1. The V end loses 8 bases and the J end loses 4 bases, and a stretch of 11 bases separates them. The sample taken for sequencing was naive CD4+ T cells sorted from blood. The sample's cell subset or site label, in plain terms: CD45RA+ positively selected. This chain is built from TRBV28 and TRBJ1-2, with TRBD1 as a weak D call on 5 bases. The clonotype originates from a man aged 25 to 40 in good health. The base sequence is TGTGCCAGCGAGGGGCACGGCTATGGCTACACCTTC. This encodes CASEGHGYGYTF.